These 24 T cell receptor beta chains were sequenced from one sample in a study of T cells in women clearing cervical HPV infection. Sequenced by immunoSEQ multiplex PCR; TCRdb stores in-frame clones only, minus some. This repertoire includes 30,000 to 50,000 clones. Sequencing input: blood buffy coat. These receptors originate from a woman between 18 and 69 years old with a cervical HPV16 infection that either progressed to CIN3+ or cleared (not recorded which).

As concerns this clone: The read finishes 3 residues shy of the CDR3 end, and the germline J gene is used to complete it. The chain links TRBV5-1 to TRBJ2-7; weak D call: TRBD1 (5 bases). The CDR3 consists of 13 residues. Between the trimmed V and J ends, which lost 5 bases and 3 bases, there was a span of 12 bases. CDR1 and CDR2 (germline): SGHRS, YFSETQ. The part of the CDR3 DNA that was read is TGCGCCAGCAGGCTGGAAGGGGTCTACGAG. Amino acids: CASRLEGVYE. The CDR3 in full is CASRLEGVYEQYF. The complete variable domain, with remaining parts taken from reference TRBV5-1 and TRBJ2-7, reads KAGVTQTPRYLIKTRGQQVTLSCSPISGHRSVSWYQQTPGQGLQFLFEYFSETQRNKGNFPGRFSGRQFSNSRSEMNVSTLELGDSALYLCASRLEGVYEQYFGPGTRLTVT.

Points on this clone: From the germline J gene comes the end of the CDR3, since the read stops 3 residues before it. The chain is built from TRBV5-1 and TRBJ1-2, with D possibly being TRBD1 (6 bases). This CDR3 is 13 amino acids long. Germline V gives CDR1 SGHRS, CDR2 YFSETQ. Trimming removed 1 base at V and 4 bases at J, with 8 bases between. This chain's CDR3 is CASSLQGGYGYTF. CDR3 bases read: TGCGCCAGCAGCTTGCAAGGGGGCTATGGC.

Regarding this clone: The read halts 3 residues ahead of the CDR3 end, with the missing end drawn from the germline J gene. The V gene is TRBV4-1, the J gene TRBJ2-5; unclear D gene. Trimming removed 3 bases from V and 5 bases from J, with 16 bases in between. The CDR3 has 15 amino acids. Germline CDR1 and CDR2: MGHRA and YSYEKL. The CDR3 bases that were read are TGCGCCAGCAGCCATCCAAGTCGAGTCGCGGAGACC. This sequence encodes CASSHPSRVAET. The full CDR3 protein is CASSHPSRVAETQYF.

Notes on this clone: The read stops 3 residues short of the end of the CDR3; the missing end is completed from the germline J gene. The gene calls are TRBV7-8 and TRBJ2-2; D not certain. The CDR3 loop spans 14 amino acids. Trimming removed 2 bases from V and 1 base from J, with 5 bases in between. Germline CDR1 SGHVS, CDR2 FQNEAQ. CDR3 protein: CASSLIMNTGELFF. The sequenced CDR3 bases are TGTGCCAGCAGCTTAATAATGAACACCGGGGAG.

In regard to this clone: The missing CDR3 end, 3 residues past where the read stops, is filled in from the germline J gene. The chain carries TRBV29-1 and TRBJ1-2, with D possibly matching TRBD1 (6 bases). There are 11 residues in the CDR3. CDR1 is SQVTM and CDR2 is ANQGSEA in the germline V gene. The CDR3 is CSVGQQGGYTF. The sequenced CDR3 bases are TGCAGCGTTGGACAACAGGGAGGC. The full variable domain, in which reference TRBV29-1 and TRBJ1-2 provide the parts outside the CDR3, is SAVISQKPSRDICQRGTSLTIQCQVDSQVTMMFWYRQQPGQSLTLIATANQGSEATYESGFVIDKFPISRPNLTFSTLTVSNMSPEDSSIYLCSVGQQGGYTFGSGTRLTVV.

Concerning this clone itself: The CDR3 end falls 3 residues outside the read, so it is completed with the germline J gene. The chain has TRBV3-1 (or the pseudogene TRBV3-2) and TRBJ2-3, with 8 bases matching TRBD2. Germline V gives CDR1 LGHDT, CDR2 YNNKEL (reference sequence). This CDR3 comprises 17 residues. Partial CDR3 DNA: TGTGCCAGCAGCCAAGATCTTATTATGGGCGGGGGGTTCTCG. Translation: CASSQDLIMGGGFS. The CDR3 in full is CASSQDLIMGGGFSQYF.

About this clone itself: Read coverage stops 3 residues before the CDR3 terminus; the germline J gene supplies the remainder. This chain joins TRBV2 and TRBJ1-4; 8 bases are shared with TRBD1. Germline V CDR1 and CDR2: SNHLY, FYNNEI. This CDR3 is built from 13 residues. V shed 7 bases, J shed 8 bases, and the junction held 6 bases outside the gene matches. The chain's CDR3 is CASIRGQGEKLFF. The covered CDR3 bases are TGTGCCAGCATCAGGGGGCAGGGCGAAAAA.

A word on this clone: The read terminates 3 residues ahead of where the CDR3 ends, so the germline J gene completes it. The gene calls are TRBV2 and TRBJ1-4, with D tentatively TRBD1 (6 bases). Trimming cost V 5 bases and J 1 base, with 11 bases left between them. Germline loops: CDR1 SNHLY, CDR2 FYNNEI. There are 15 residues in the CDR3. This CDR3 reads CASSLGQKTNEKLFF. The CDR3 bases that were read are TGTGCCAGCAGTCTCGGACAGAAAACTAATGAAAAA.

Concerning this clone itself: The read ends 3 residues shy of where the CDR3 ends; the end is completed using the germline J gene. This sequence joins TRBV5-6 and TRBJ2-1, with TRBD2 identical over 13 bases. The CDR3 contains 15 residues. The junction had 2 bases not matched to a gene; V was cut back by 3 bases and J by 5 bases. The germline CDR1 and CDR2 sequences are SGHDT and YYEEEE. CDR3 bases read: TGTGCCAGCAGCTGGGGACTAGCGGGGAACAATGAG. It codes for CASSWGLAGNNE. The CDR3 reads in full as CASSWGLAGNNEQFF.

Comment on this clone: The CDR3 extends 3 residues past the end of the read, so its final part is completed from the germline J gene. The chain is built from TRBV18 and TRBJ1-1; D ambiguous. The germline CDR1 and CDR2 sequences are KGHSH and LQKENI. The CDR3 runs to 15 residues. The V gene lost 2 bases and the J gene lost 3 bases, with 13 bases spanning the gap. CDR3 bases read: TGTGCCAGCTCACCATTGCAATCCCAGGACACTGAA. Encoded protein: CASSPLQSQDTE. The full-length CDR3 reads as CASSPLQSQDTEAFF.

Worth noting for this clone: From the germline J gene comes the end of the CDR3, since the read stops 3 residues before it. The chain is built from TRBV5-1 and TRBJ1-5, with TRBD1 as a possible D gene (5 bases). Germline CDR1 and CDR2: SGHRS and YFSETQ. Trimming removed 4 bases at V and 4 bases at J, with 15 bases between. CDR3 length equals 15 residues. The CDR3 protein is CASSPTPEGNQPQHF. CDR3 bases read: TGCGCCAGCAGCCCTACGCCAGAGGGGAATCAGCCC.

CDR3 loop: CASSPVDGVTGELFF. CDR3 DNA (partial): TGCGCCAGCTCTCCGGTCGACGGGGTCACCGGGGAG. The chain carries TRBV5-1 and TRBJ2-2; tentative D call: TRBD2 (5 bases). The read gets to within 3 residues of the CDR3 end, and the germline J gene fills in the rest. The CDR3 extends over 15 amino acids. CDR1 SGHRS and CDR2 YFSETQ come from the germline V gene. V lost 7 bases to trimming and J lost 4 bases, with 17 bases between them.

In regard to this clone: The missing CDR3 end, 3 residues past where the read stops, is filled in from the germline J gene. This chain joins TRBV5-4 and TRBJ2-7, with 8 bases lining up with TRBD1. Unmatched junction bases numbered 8, after V lost 7 bases and J lost 5 bases. CDR3 length equals 13 residues. Germline CDR1 reads SGHNT; CDR2 reads YYREEE (reference sequence). CDR3 sequence: CASRDRIFDEQYF. The CDR3 bases that were read are TGTGCCAGCCGGGACAGGATATTCGACGAG.

To note about this clone: The read terminates 3 residues before the CDR3 end, so the remaining end is supplied by the germline J gene. This chain connects TRBV5-5 to TRBJ2-2; TRBD2 agrees at 9 bases. Germline V gives CDR1 SGHKS, CDR2 YYEKEE (reference sequence). Trimming took 6 bases from V and 1 from J; bases not matched to a gene: 4. CDR3 length: 15 amino acids. The CDR3 DNA, read in part, is TGTGCCAGCAACCTACTAGCGGGGAACACCGGGGAG. It translates to CASNLLAGNTGE. The whole CDR3 protein reads CASNLLAGNTGELFF.

A remark on this clone: The read falls 3 residues short of the CDR3 end, and the missing part is taken from the germline J gene. The same CDR3 arises from other DNA sequences in this sample as well. The rearrangement uses TRBV5-5 and TRBJ1-1; D is undetermined. This CDR3 has 13 amino acids. Germline lookup yields CDR1 SGHKS and CDR2 YYEKEE (reference sequence). V shed 1 base and J shed 1 base, with 5 bases lying between them. The CDR3 DNA, read in part, is TGTGCCAGCAGCTTGACCGGGAACACTGAA. This codes for CASSLTGNTE. The whole CDR3 reads CASSLTGNTEAFF. The complete variable domain, with remaining parts taken from reference TRBV5-5 and TRBJ1-1, reads DAGVTQSPTHLIKTRGQQVTLRCSPISGHKSVSWYQQVLGQGPQFIFQYYEKEERGRGNFPDRFSARQFPNYSSELNVNALLLGDSALYLCASSLTGNTEAFFGQGTRLTVV.

On this clone itself: The CDR3 end falls 3 residues outside the read, so it is completed with the germline J gene. This chain connects TRBV29-1 to TRBJ2-3; 12 bases align to TRBD2. Trimming took 5 bases from V and 1 from J; bases not matched to a gene: 4. The CDR3 extends over 15 amino acids. Germline lookup yields CDR1 SQVTM and CDR2 ANQGSEA. The sequenced CDR3 bases are TGCAGCGTTCCTTGGACTAGCGGGGGCACAGATACG. It translates to CSVPWTSGGTDT. The whole CDR3 region reads CSVPWTSGGTDTQYF.

Concerning this clone: The CDR3 end falls 3 residues outside the read, so it is completed with the germline J gene. The rearrangement uses TRBV7-8 and TRBJ1-2; D is possibly TRBD1 (6 bases). CDR1 is SGHVS, CDR2 FQNEAQ, per germline. This CDR3 comprises 15 residues. This CDR3 reads CASSPPRGWSRGYTF. The DNA read from the CDR3 is TGTGCCAGCAGCCCCCCCAGGGGATGGTCGCGGGGC.

Note on this clone: The CDR3 extends 3 residues past the end of the read, so its final part is completed from the germline J gene. V gene TRBV7-9 combines with J gene TRBJ2-5; 9 nucleotides match TRBD2. The ends lost 6 bases at V and 5 bases at J; junction bases unmatched: 10. The CDR3 has 15 residues. Per the germline V gene, CDR1 is SEHNR and CDR2 is FQNEAQ (reference sequence). This chain's CDR3 is CASRPSGGPKETQYF. The part of the CDR3 DNA that was read is TGTGCCAGCAGGCCCAGCGGGGGGCCGAAGGAGACC.

The CDR3 region is CASSLMGQDHQETQYF. The CDR3 bases that were read are TGTGCCAGCAGCTTAATGGGACAGGACCACCAAGAGACC. V gene TRBV7-3 combines with J gene TRBJ2-5, with 8 bases identical to TRBD1. The observed sequence ends 3 residues before the CDR3 terminus, with the missing tail filled in from the germline J gene. After removal of 1 base from V and 0 bases from J, the junction contained 4 bases not matched to a gene. CDR1 and CDR2 (germline): SGHTA, FQGTGA. CDR3 size: 16 residues.

Turning to this clone: The read terminates 3 residues ahead of where the CDR3 ends, so the germline J gene completes it. This chain links TRBV30 with TRBJ2-7; the D gene is possibly TRBD2 (6 bases). The ends were cut back, 8 bases at V and 2 bases at J, with 16 bases in the middle. Germline V gives CDR1 GTSNPN, CDR2 SVGIG (reference sequence). The length of the CDR3 is 13 residues. The chain's CDR3 is CAIWTTQAYEQYF. The sequenced CDR3 bases are TGTGCCATCTGGACTACCCAAGCCTACGAG.

A remark on this clone: The read falls 3 residues short of the CDR3 end, and the missing part is taken from the germline J gene. This rearrangement joins TRBV7-3 to TRBJ1-2; D is perhaps TRBD1 (6 bases). The germline gives CDR1 SGHTA, CDR2 FQGTGA. This CDR3 has 13 amino acids. V was cut by 8 bases and J by 0 bases, with 10 bases left in between. Incomplete CDR3 DNA: TGTGCCAGCGAGGGGGGGGCTAACTATGGC. Translated: CASEGGANYG. The full-length CDR3 reads as CASEGGANYGYTF.

Turning to this clone: The missing CDR3 end, 3 residues past where the read stops, is filled in from the germline J gene. The chain joins TRBV6-4 to TRBJ2-5; TRBD2 aligns across 12 bases. V lost 6 bases and J lost 2; bases outside the gene matches: 4. Looked up from germline, CDR1 is MRHNA and CDR2 is SNTAGT. The CDR3 length is 15 residues. CDR3 bases read: TGTGCCAGCAGCGAACTAGCGGGGGGTCAAGAGACC. Its translation is CASSELAGGQET. From start to end, the CDR3 is CASSELAGGQETQYF.

Comment on this clone: The read is 3 residues too short to cover the CDR3 end, so that end is filled in from the germline J gene. The chain uses TRBV5-5 and TRBJ2-5; TRBD2 agrees at 10 bases. Trimming removed 4 bases from V and 4 bases from J; junction bases left unmatched: 7. This CDR3 is 15 amino acids long. Per the germline V gene, CDR1 is SGHKS and CDR2 is YYEKEE (reference sequence). CDR3 bases read: TGTGCCAGCAGCGGAGTAGCGGGGGGTTTAGAGACC. As protein: CASSGVAGGLET. Given in full, the CDR3 is CASSGVAGGLETQYF.

As concerns this clone: The DNA ends 3 residues before the CDR3 does, and the rest of the CDR3 is filled in from the germline J gene. The genes are TRBV4-1 and TRBJ2-5; 12 bases are shared with TRBD2. In germline, CDR1 is MGHRA, CDR2 YSYEKL. CDR3 length: 16 amino acids. J gave up 5 bases and V 5 bases, and 9 bases lay outside the gene matches. The CDR3 here is CASSSGLAGGRETQYF. The sequenced part of the CDR3 DNA is TGCGCCAGCAGCTCCGGTCTAGCGGGGGGGCGGGAGACC.